These 2 T cell receptor beta chains came from one sample sequenced in a study of cytomegalovirus exposure and HLA in healthy donors. The repertoire was sequenced with immunoSEQ multiplex PCR; TCRdb's copy has only in-frame clones and lacks some. The sample lists over 100,000 clones; 75% to 90% were seen once. The sequencing sample was made of PBMCs. These receptors were collected from a woman under 30 in good health and CMV-seronegative.

V and J are TRBV15 and TRBJ2-3; D call uncertain. V was cut by 5 bases and J by 6 bases, with 12 bases left in between. The length of the CDR3 is 13 residues. CDR1 LNHNV and CDR2 YYDKDF come from the germline V gene (reference sequence). CDR3 sequence: CATSLALEDTQYF. The DNA for the CDR3 is TGTGCCACCAGCTTAGCTTTGGAGGATACGCAGTATTTT.

The CDR3 nucleotides are TGTGCCAGCAGTGACTCGCAGGGTAATAATTCACCCCTCCACTTT. Protein product: CASSDSQGNNSPLHF. The rearrangement joins TRBV6-4 to TRBJ1-6, with D tentatively TRBD1 (5 bases). V was pared by 0 bases and J by 5 bases, with 8 bases between. CDR1 and CDR2 (germline): MRHNA, SNTAGT. CDR3 length equals 15 residues.